These 3 T cell receptor beta chains came from one sample sequenced in a study of T-cell memory formation after mild COVID-19. TCRdb passed the 5' RACE reads through MiXCR, listing each CDR3 protein once. Of 190,000 or so distinct CDR3 sequences in the sample, over 20% are singletons; the top ten hold roughly 24%. Sequencing was performed on PBMCs or a T cell subset sorted from them (not recorded which). Source of these receptors: an adult woman who had mild COVID-19 (a few samples of this study predate the infection). Cell type and time point are not known.

This clonotype was seen a few times. This chain links TRBV6-5 with TRBJ1-1; possible D gene TRBD1, 6 bases. V was cut by 0 bases and J by 4 bases, with 6 bases left in between. This CDR3 has 13 residues. Germline CDR1 and CDR2: MNHEY and SVGAGI. The CDR3 DNA sequence: TGTGCCAGCAGTTACTCGGGGGCCACTGAAGCTTTCTTT. Its protein is CASSYSGATEAFF.

In this sample, this clonotype turned up a few times. V is TRBV18 and J is TRBJ1-2; D is uncertain. CDR3 length equals 13 residues. Trimming removed 3 bases from V and 3 bases from J, with 8 bases in between. Looked up from germline, CDR1 is KGHSH and CDR2 is LQKENI. In DNA, the CDR3 is TGTGCCAGCTCACCTAAGCGGGACTATGGCTACACCTTC. Translating it yields CASSPKRDYGYTF.

This clonotype was detected only a few times. J is TRBJ1-1 and V is TRBV2; TRBD1 matches 8 bases. Germline V CDR1 and CDR2: SNHLY, FYNNEI. The J segment lost 1 base and the V segment lost 9 bases, leaving 4 bases of the junction unmatched. The CDR3 contains 13 residues. Written as DNA, the CDR3 is TGTGCCAGATGGGACAGGCCGAACACTGAAGCTTTCTTT. Translating it yields CARWDRPNTEAFF.